The next 3 T cell receptor beta chains were all read from a single sample in a study of T cells in Graves' hyperthyroidism and ophthalmopathy. Amplification yielded TCR beta CDR3 regions, with RNA transcripts as the source. The primer set for the first-round RT-PCR of the TCR CDR3 was HTBI. TCRdb used MiXCR to reprocess the multiplex PCR reads, holding one entry per CDR3 protein. The repertoire holds about 360,000 distinct CDR3 sequences, with roughly 13% as singletons. Material for sequencing was blood. The receptors here all came from a woman aged 18-30 years with Graves' hyperthyroidism.

This clonotype was seen at least ten times. The chain couples TRBV14 to TRBJ2-7; no clear D. This CDR3 spans 13 amino acids. Deletions cut 8 bases from V and 7 bases from J, with 18 bases between. Germline V gene sequence: CDR1 SGHDN, CDR2 FVKESK. CDR3 sequence (DNA): TGTGCCAGCCAGAGAGCTACAGTGGGGGAGCAGTACTTC. Translated, it gives CASQRATVGEQYF.

This clonotype was observed a handful of times. This chain uses TRBV19 with TRBJ1-5, with a possible D match to TRBD1 (6 bases). Germline loops: CDR1 LNHDA, CDR2 SQIVND (reference sequence). The CDR3 is 17 residues long. Trimming pared 5 bases from V and 2 bases from J, leaving 19 bases between. The CDR3 DNA follows: TGTGCCAGTAGTCTCAGTCAACAGGGTCAGGGCAATCAGCCCCAGCATTTT. Encoded protein: CASSLSQQGQGNQPQHF.

The genes are TRBV9 and TRBJ2-2; D call uncertain. V lost 4 bases, J lost 4 bases, and 14 bases lay in between. The CDR3 sequence is 15 residues long. Germline V CDR1 and CDR2: SGDLS, YYNGEE. The chain's CDR3 is CASSPSLGPTGELFF. Written as DNA, the CDR3 is TGTGCCAGCAGCCCCTCTCTGGGTCCCACCGGGGAGCTGTTTTTT. Combining the CDR3 with reference TRBV9 and TRBJ2-2 gives the whole variable domain DSGVTQTPKHLITATGQRVTLRCSPRSGDLSVYWYQQSLDQGLQFLIQYYNGEERAKGNILERFSAQQFPDLHSELNLSSLELGDSALYFCASSPSLGPTGELFFGEGSRLTVL.